The rows below give T cell receptor beta chains drawn from one sample of a study of beta chain features in type 1 diabetes. Produced via immunoSEQ multiplex PCR; TCRdb's table is partial and in-frame only. The profile shows 250,000 to 350,000 clones, about 14% of them singletons. Specimen: central memory CD4+ T cells from blood. These receptors were obtained from a man under 40 in good health. Each CDR3 is given with its conserved first and last residue. A D gene is named only where the DNA matches it firmly. Clone size appears in some rows only: once, few, many, or a class for an expanded clone.

CDR3aa: CATSRGGGRVTGELFF; CDR3nt: TGTGCCACCAGCAGGGGAGGAGGGAGAGTCACCGGGGAGCTGTTTTTT; d_gene: -; v_gene: TRBV15; j_gene: TRBJ2-2; abundance: -
CDR3aa: CSASFRTQYF; CDR3nt: TGCAGTGCTAGCTTCCGGACCCAGTACTTC; d_gene: -; v_gene: TRBV20-1; j_gene: TRBJ2-5; abundance: -
CDR3aa: CASSSGAGGVADTQYF; CDR3nt: TGCGCCAGCAGCAGTGGAGCGGGGGGCGTCGCAGATACGCAGTATTTT; d_gene: TRBD2; v_gene: TRBV5-1; j_gene: TRBJ2-3; abundance: -
CDR3aa: CASSARAGREQFF; CDR3nt: TGTGCCAGCAGCGCCCGGGCGGGGCGGGAGCAGTTCTTC; d_gene: -; v_gene: TRBV13; j_gene: TRBJ2-1; abundance: -
CDR3aa: CASSQTGNYGYTF; CDR3nt: TGTGCCAGCAGCCAAACAGGGAACTATGGCTACACCTTC; d_gene: -; v_gene: TRBV11-2; j_gene: TRBJ1-2; abundance: few
CDR3aa: CASSLGARGSNQPQHF; CDR3nt: TGTGCCAGCAGCTTAGGTGCCAGGGGGAGCAATCAGCCCCAGCATTTT; d_gene: TRBD1; v_gene: TRBV11-2; j_gene: TRBJ1-5; abundance: -
CDR3aa: CASSSSKVSTNGYTF; CDR3nt: TGTGCCAGCAGTAGTAGTAAGGTGTCCACTAACGGCTACACCTTC; d_gene: -; v_gene: TRBV25-1; j_gene: TRBJ1-2; abundance: -
CDR3aa: CASTELSSYNEQFF; CDR3nt: TGTGCCAGCACTGAGCTCAGCTCCTACAATGAGCAGTTCTTC; d_gene: -; v_gene: TRBV11-1; j_gene: TRBJ2-1; abundance: -
CDR3aa: CASSVSGLASNEQFF; CDR3nt: TGTGCCAGCAGCGTCTCGGGACTAGCGTCCAATGAGCAGTTCTTC; d_gene: TRBD2; v_gene: TRBV7-3; j_gene: TRBJ2-1; abundance: few
CDR3aa: CASRSTDRALREQYF; CDR3nt: TGTGCAAGTCGCTCCACGGACCGGGCTTTACGCGAGCAGTACTTC; d_gene: -; v_gene: TRBV12-2; j_gene: TRBJ2-7; abundance: -
CDR3aa: CASSLVGGRATGELFF; CDR3nt: TGTGCCAGCAGCTTAGTCGGTGGCAGAGCCACCGGGGAGCTGTTTTTT; d_gene: -; v_gene: TRBV11-2; j_gene: TRBJ2-2; abundance: few
CDR3aa: CASSPEADEAFF; CDR3nt: TGCGCCAGCAGCCCGGAGGCGGATGAAGCTTTCTTT; d_gene: -; v_gene: TRBV5-1; j_gene: TRBJ1-1; abundance: few
CDR3aa: CANSYSGWETQYF; CDR3nt: TGTGCCAACAGTTACTCGGGGTGGGAGACCCAGTACTTC; d_gene: -; v_gene: TRBV10-3; j_gene: TRBJ2-5; abundance: -
CDR3aa: CASSHSAWGLSDTGELFF; CDR3nt: TGTGCCAGCAGCCATTCAGCTTGGGGGCTGTCAGACACCGGGGAGCTGTTTTTT; d_gene: -; v_gene: TRBV5-6; j_gene: TRBJ2-2; abundance: -
CDR3aa: CASSQIGLAGGTDTQYF; CDR3nt: TGCGCCAGCAGCCAAATAGGACTAGCGGGTGGCACAGATACGCAGTATTTT; d_gene: TRBD2; v_gene: TRBV4-3; j_gene: TRBJ2-3; abundance: few
CDR3aa: CASSLYGTLTDTQYF; CDR3nt: TGTGCCAGCAGTTTGTACGGGACACTCACAGATACGCAGTATTTT; d_gene: -; v_gene: TRBV10-3; j_gene: TRBJ2-3; abundance: -
CDR3aa: CSVQGSVTGYTF; CDR3nt: TGCAGCGTTCAAGGGTCGGTAACGGGCTACACCTTC; d_gene: -; v_gene: TRBV29-1; j_gene: TRBJ1-2; abundance: -
CDR3aa: CASSYAGTNYGYTF; CDR3nt: TGTGCCAGCAGTTACGCAGGGACTAACTATGGCTACACCTTC; d_gene: -; v_gene: TRBV6-5; j_gene: TRBJ1-2; abundance: few
CDR3aa: CASSPQQGALLGELFF; CDR3nt: TGTGCCAGCAGCCCTCAGCAGGGGGCGCTTCTCGGGGAGCTGTTTTTT; d_gene: TRBD1; v_gene: TRBV11-2; j_gene: TRBJ2-2; abundance: -
CDR3aa: CASSLGPGQAYEQYF; CDR3nt: TGTGCCAGCAGCTTAGGTCCAGGGCAGGCCTACGAGCAGTACTTC; d_gene: -; v_gene: TRBV7-2; j_gene: TRBJ2-7; abundance: -
CDR3aa: CASSQGPGLVKSDTQYF; CDR3nt: TGCGCCAGCAGCCAAGGACCGGGACTAGTCAAATCAGATACGCAGTATTTT; d_gene: TRBD2; v_gene: TRBV4-3; j_gene: TRBJ2-3; abundance: once
CDR3aa: CASSVAGQNEQFF; CDR3nt: TGTGCCAGCAGCGTAGCGGGGCAGAATGAGCAGTTCTTC; d_gene: -; v_gene: TRBV9; j_gene: TRBJ2-1; abundance: -
CDR3aa: CASSLGQRANEQYF; CDR3nt: TGTGCCAGCAGCTTAGGCCAGCGGGCCAACGAGCAGTACTTC; d_gene: -; v_gene: TRBV7-6; j_gene: TRBJ2-7; abundance: few
CDR3aa: CASSLERNSYNEQFF; CDR3nt: TGCGCCAGCAGCTTAGAGCGCAACTCCTACAATGAGCAGTTCTTC; d_gene: -; v_gene: TRBV5-1; j_gene: TRBJ2-1; abundance: few
CDR3aa: CAIKNDTYEQYF; CDR3nt: TGTGCCATCAAGAACGACACCTACGAGCAGTACTTC; d_gene: -; v_gene: TRBV10-3; j_gene: TRBJ2-7; abundance: -
CDR3aa: CSVEVGSTQYF; CDR3nt: TGCAGCGTTGAGGTGGGAAGTACGCAATATTTT; d_gene: -; v_gene: TRBV29-1; j_gene: TRBJ2-3; abundance: -
CDR3aa: CASRLGGPEAFF; CDR3nt: TGTGCCAGCAGGCTCGGGGGCCCTGAAGCTTTCTTT; d_gene: -; v_gene: TRBV2; j_gene: TRBJ1-1; abundance: many
CDR3aa: CASSEALYPPRGAQQFF; CDR3nt: TGTGCCAGCAGTGAAGCGCTATATCCACCGCGGGGGGCCCAGCAGTTCTTC; d_gene: TRBD2; v_gene: TRBV6-1; j_gene: TRBJ2-1; abundance: -
CDR3aa: CASSPGQNTGELFF; CDR3nt: TGTGCTAGCAGCCCCGGACAGAACACCGGGGAGCTGTTTTTT; d_gene: -; v_gene: TRBV7-6; j_gene: TRBJ2-2; abundance: few
CDR3aa: CASRNTGNTGELFF; CDR3nt: TGTGCCAGCAGGAATACAGGGAACACCGGGGAGCTGTTTTTT; d_gene: -; v_gene: TRBV5-6; j_gene: TRBJ2-2; abundance: many
CDR3aa: CASGSFTEAFF; CDR3nt: TGTGCCAGCGGGTCGTTCACTGAAGCTTTCTTT; d_gene: -; v_gene: TRBV14; j_gene: TRBJ1-1; abundance: many
CDR3aa: CASSPAMGGKLFF; CDR3nt: TGTGCCAGCAGCCCGGCGATGGGGGGGAAACTGTTTTTT; d_gene: -; v_gene: TRBV5-4; j_gene: TRBJ1-4; abundance: few
CDR3aa: CASSQEGSSTETQYF; CDR3nt: TGCGCCAGCAGCCAAGAAGGGTCCAGCACCGAGACCCAGTACTTC; d_gene: -; v_gene: TRBV4-3; j_gene: TRBJ2-5; abundance: -
CDR3aa: CASSQARWWTNQPQHF; CDR3nt: TGTGCCAGCAGCCAAGCTCGGTGGTGGACCAATCAGCCCCAGCATTTT; d_gene: -; v_gene: TRBV14; j_gene: TRBJ1-5; abundance: few
CDR3aa: CASSLAGSEQFF; CDR3nt: TGTGCCAGCAGCTTAGCAGGGAGTGAGCAGTTCTTC; d_gene: -; v_gene: TRBV7-2; j_gene: TRBJ2-1; abundance: -
CDR3aa: CASSPTGRLAGETQYF; CDR3nt: TGTGCCAGCAGTCCAACCGGACGTCTAGCGGGAGAGACCCAGTACTTC; d_gene: TRBD2; v_gene: TRBV6-6; j_gene: TRBJ2-5; abundance: -
CDR3aa: CASSIQAGGLLQYF; CDR3nt: TGTGCCAGCAGTATCCAAGCGGGAGGGCTCCTCCAGTACTTC; d_gene: TRBD2; v_gene: TRBV27; j_gene: TRBJ2-5; abundance: few